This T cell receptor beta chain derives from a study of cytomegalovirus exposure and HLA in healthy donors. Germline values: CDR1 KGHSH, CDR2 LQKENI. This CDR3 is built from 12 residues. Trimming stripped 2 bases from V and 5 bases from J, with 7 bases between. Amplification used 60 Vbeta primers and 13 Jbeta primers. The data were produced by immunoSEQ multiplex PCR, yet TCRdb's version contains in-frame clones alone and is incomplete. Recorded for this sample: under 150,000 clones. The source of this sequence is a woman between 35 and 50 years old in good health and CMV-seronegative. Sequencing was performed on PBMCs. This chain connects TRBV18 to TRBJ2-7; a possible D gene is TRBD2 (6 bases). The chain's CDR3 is CASSPGGDEQYF. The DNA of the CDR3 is TGTGCCAGCTCACCAGGAGGGGACGAGCAGTACTTC.